Sequencing of this T cell receptor beta chain was carried out in a study of early T cells in non-severe SARS-CoV-2 infection. Study details: The input, bulk RNA from unsorted whole blood, was sequenced, and chains were unpaired. The study, taken as a whole, reports: Database matching using VDJdb favored anti-spike CD8 responses, with private and CD4 specificities left missing.

J gave up 3 bases and V 2 bases, and 0 bases lay outside the gene matches. The CDR3 extends over 12 amino acids. Germline loops: CDR1 DFQATT, CDR2 SNEGSKA (reference sequence). The TCR library protocol attached unique molecular identifiers to the individual cDNA molecules. TCRdb redid the calling of the 5' RACE reads with MiXCR, one entry per CDR3 protein. The profile shows about 46,000 distinct CDR3 sequences, roughly 5.4% of them singletons. The table lists this clonotype with many counts. Its specificity is unknown. The sample consisted of whole blood, taken at baseline. This receptor was identified in an adult who was a healthcare worker with PCR-confirmed SARS-CoV-2 infection or an uninfected control (not recorded which). The chain employs TRBV20-1 and TRBJ1-1; TRBD1 aligns across 7 bases. The CDR3 DNA is TGCAGTGCTAGACAGGGGGACACTGAAGCTTTCTTT. Translating gives CSARQGDTEAFF.